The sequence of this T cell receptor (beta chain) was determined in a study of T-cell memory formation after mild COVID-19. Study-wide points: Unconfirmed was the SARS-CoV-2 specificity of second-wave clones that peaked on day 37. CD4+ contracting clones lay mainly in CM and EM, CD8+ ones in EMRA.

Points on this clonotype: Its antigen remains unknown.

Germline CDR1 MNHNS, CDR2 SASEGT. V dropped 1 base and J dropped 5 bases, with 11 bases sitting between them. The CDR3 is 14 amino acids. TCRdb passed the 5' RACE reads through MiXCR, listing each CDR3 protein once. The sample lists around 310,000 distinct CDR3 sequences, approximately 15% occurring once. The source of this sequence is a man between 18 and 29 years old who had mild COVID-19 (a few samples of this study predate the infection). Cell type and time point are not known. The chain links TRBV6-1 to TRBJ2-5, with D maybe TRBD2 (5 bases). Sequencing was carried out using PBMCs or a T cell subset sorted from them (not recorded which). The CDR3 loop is CASSEGMEEETQYF. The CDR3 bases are TGTGCCAGCAGTGAAGGGATGGAGGAGGAGACCCAGTACTTC.